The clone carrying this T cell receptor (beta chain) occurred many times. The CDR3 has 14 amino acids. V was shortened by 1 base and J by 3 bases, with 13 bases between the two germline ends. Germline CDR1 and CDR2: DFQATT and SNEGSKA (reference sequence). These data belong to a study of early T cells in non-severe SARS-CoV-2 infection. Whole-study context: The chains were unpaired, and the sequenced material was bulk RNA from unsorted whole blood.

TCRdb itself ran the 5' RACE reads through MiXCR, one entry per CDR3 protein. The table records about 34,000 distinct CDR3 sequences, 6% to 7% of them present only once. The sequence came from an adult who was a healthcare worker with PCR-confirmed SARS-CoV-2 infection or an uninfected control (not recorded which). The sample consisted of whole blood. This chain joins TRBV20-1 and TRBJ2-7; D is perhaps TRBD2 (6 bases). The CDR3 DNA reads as TGCAGTGCTAGAGGCCGCGGGGCTGGCTACGAGCAGTACTTC. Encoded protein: CSARGRGAGYEQYF.